The rows below give T cell receptor beta chains drawn from one sample of a study of blood T cell repertoires in COVID-19. TCRdb keeps only in-frame clones here, not all; method: immunoSEQ multiplex PCR. The table includes about 34,000 clones, about 80% detected once. Specimen: peripheral blood. These receptors all come from a man of 80 years or more with acute or convalescent COVID-19. The CDR3 runs from the conserved cysteine through the conserved F or W. A D gene is named only where the DNA matches it firmly. The size entry is marked missing in some rows and otherwise reads once, few, many or a size class.

cdr3_length clone_size j_call v_call d_call cdr3_nt cdr3_aa
16 NA TRBJ2-1 TRBV27 TRBD1 TGTGCCAGCAGTTGGACTTCCGGGACAGGGCACAATGAGCAGTTCTTC CASSWTSGTGHNEQFF
15 NA TRBJ2-1 TRBV6-6 TRBD2 TGTGCCAGCAGCAAGGGGCTAGCGGGGTTCAATGAGCAGTTCTTC CASSKGLAGFNEQFF
13 once TRBJ2-5 TRBV12-3/TRBV12-4 NA TGTGCCAGCAGGGGGGCGGGCGCGGGGACCCAGTACTTC CASRGAGAGTQYF
16 medium-sized TRBJ2-2 TRBV7-9 TRBD2 TGTGCCAGCAGCCCAGCAGCGGGAGATTTGGAAAATGAGCTGTTTTTT CASSPAAGDLENELFF
16 NA TRBJ2-7 TRBV5-6 TRBD2 TGTGCCAGCAGCTTGTTAGGGACTAGCGGGCGGTACGAGCAGTACTTC CASSLLGTSGRYEQYF
14 NA TRBJ1-3 TRBV18 TRBD1 TGTGCCAGCTCACCGGACAGGGCTGGAAACACCATATATTTT CASSPDRAGNTIYF
15 NA TRBJ1-4 TRBV5-4 TRBD1 TGTGCCAGCAGCGCTAACAGGGGCTTGGATGAAAAACTGTTTTTT CASSANRGLDEKLFF
13 NA TRBJ2-2 TRBV6-5 NA TGTGCCAGCACCCCTAGGTTGACCGGGGAGCTGTTTTTT CASTPRLTGELFF
17 NA TRBJ1-1 TRBV4-2 TRBD1 TGTGCCAGCAGCCAAGTTTCGACAGGGGGCCGGAACACTGAAGCTTTCTTT CASSQVSTGGRNTEAFF
16 NA TRBJ2-3 TRBV7-9 TRBD1 TGTGCCAGCAGCTTAGACAGGGGATGGGGGACAGATACGCAGTATTTT CASSLDRGWGTDTQYF
18 NA TRBJ1-2 TRBV15 NA TGTGCCACCAGCAGAGATCTTGTTAGGAGCAGGGCGATCTATGGCTACACCTTC CATSRDLVRSRAIYGYTF
15 NA TRBJ2-3 TRBV7-3 NA TGTGCCAGCAGCTTATATGGTGTGGGGCCAGATACGCAGTATTTT CASSLYGVGPDTQYF
15 NA TRBJ1-1 TRBV7-6 NA TGTGCCAGCAGCTTAGGCAGGGGCCTGAACACTGAAGCTTTCTTT CASSLGRGLNTEAFF
14 NA TRBJ1-5 TRBV6-5 TRBD1 TGTGCCAGCAGTAAGGACAGGGGAGGCCAGCCCCAGCATTTT CASSKDRGGQPQHF
13 NA TRBJ1-2 TRBV24-1 NA TGTGCCACCAGTGACCCAGGGGTGTGGGGCTACACCTTC CATSDPGVWGYTF
15 NA TRBJ2-3 TRBV7-9 NA TGTGCCAGCAGCTTACGTACGGGAGTTTTAGATACGCAGTATTTT CASSLRTGVLDTQYF
15 NA TRBJ1-2 TRBV5-6 TRBD1 TGTGCCAGCAGCCCCTGGGACAGGAGAAACTATGGCTACACCTTC CASSPWDRRNYGYTF
17 NA TRBJ2-1 TRBV9 TRBD2 TGTGCCAGCAATTCAGGGACTAGCGGGAGTGTTGTTGGTGAGCAGTTCTTC CASNSGTSGSVVGEQFF